This T cell receptor (beta chain) was sequenced for a study of lymphopenia after photon versus proton radiotherapy. This CDR3 region has 15 residues. V was pared by 5 bases and J by 4 bases, with 9 bases of the junction left unmatched. CDR1 SEHNR and CDR2 FQNEAQ come from the germline V gene (reference sequence). Data came from immunoSEQ multiplex PCR; TCRdb stores just in-frame clones and leaves some out. The sample lists approximately 170,000 clones, about 88% occurring once. Comments on this clone: Its specificity is not known.

Study conclusions and caveats: Post-nadir TCR diversity decline inversely tracked overall survival among those who died. Authors raise, but do not show, better survival with proton therapy. After the lymphocyte nadir, photon-treated repertoires showed oligoclonal expansion, especially of CD8+ Temra cells.

This TCR was sampled from a man aged 45 to 65 with gastric cancer. Source: peripheral blood, taken from a patient treated with photon-based radiotherapy. The V gene is TRBV7-9, the J gene TRBJ1-1, with 8 bases identical to TRBD1. CDR3 nucleotides: TGTGCCAGCAGCGGAGGCAGGGGGCTAGTCACTGAAGCTTTCTTT. It encodes CASSGGRGLVTEAFF.